This T cell receptor beta chain is from a study of Ad26.COV2.S vaccination and SARS-CoV-2 variants. Sample treatment: some 20 received Ad26.COV2.S at low or high dose, single or two shots; five or six received placebo; per-sample allocation not given. Samples analyzed were those drawn on day 63 after the first vaccine or placebo injection. Donation was by an adult aged 18-55 years who was in Boston. An Ad26 vector that expressed Wuhan-strain SARS-CoV-2 spike constituted the vaccine. With respect to this clone: Its antigen is still unknown.

Assay used: immunoSEQ multiplex PCR; TCRdb lists only in-frame clones, some missing. The repertoire holds roughly 460,000 clones, 89% seen once, with around 1.8% in the top ten. Regarding the study as a whole: Total responses of T cells may have been underestimated by the analyses of TCR breadth and depth. Vaccine recipients showed a spike-specific TCR breadth that was higher than in placebo recipients.

This receptor was taken from a person between 18 and 65 years old who received the Ad26.COV2.S COVID-19 vaccine or a placebo. Sample: peripheral blood, taken in a trial of Ad26.COV2.S vaccine versus placebo.

This chain's CDR3 is CASSIVEDSRINYGYTF. CDR3 nucleotides: TGTGCCAGTAGTATAGTTGAAGACAGCCGAATTAACTATGGCTACACCTTC. The chain joins TRBV19 to TRBJ1-2, with D tentatively TRBD1 (5 bases). The CDR3 is 17 amino acids. From germline, CDR1 is LNHDA and CDR2 SQIVND (reference sequence). The germline V and J ends were trimmed by 1 base and 1 base, with 16 bases remaining between them. The full variable domain, its missing parts supplied by reference TRBV19 and TRBJ1-2, is DGGITQSPKYLFRKEGQNVTLSCEQNLNHDAMYWYRQDPGQGLRLIYYSQIVNDFQKGDIAEGYSVSREKKESFPLTVTSAQKNPTAFYLCASSIVEDSRINYGYTFGSGTRLTVV.